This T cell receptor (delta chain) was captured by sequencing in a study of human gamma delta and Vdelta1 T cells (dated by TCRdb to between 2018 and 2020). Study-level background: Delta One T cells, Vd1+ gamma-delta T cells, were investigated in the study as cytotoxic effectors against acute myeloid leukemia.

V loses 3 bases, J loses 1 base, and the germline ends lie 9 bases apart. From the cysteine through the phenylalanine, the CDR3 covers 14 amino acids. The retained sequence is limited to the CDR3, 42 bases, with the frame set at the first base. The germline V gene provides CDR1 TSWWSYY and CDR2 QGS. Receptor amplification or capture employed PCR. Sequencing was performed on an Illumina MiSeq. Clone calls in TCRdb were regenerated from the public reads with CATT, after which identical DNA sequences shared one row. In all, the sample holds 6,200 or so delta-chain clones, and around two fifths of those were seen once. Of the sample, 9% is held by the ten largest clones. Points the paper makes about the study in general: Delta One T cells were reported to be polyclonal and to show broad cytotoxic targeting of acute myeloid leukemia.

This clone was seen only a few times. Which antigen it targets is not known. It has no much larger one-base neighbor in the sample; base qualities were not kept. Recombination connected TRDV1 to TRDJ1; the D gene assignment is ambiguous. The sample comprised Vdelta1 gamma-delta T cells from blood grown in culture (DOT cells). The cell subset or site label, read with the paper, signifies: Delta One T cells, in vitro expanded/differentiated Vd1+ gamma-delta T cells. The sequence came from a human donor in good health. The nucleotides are TGTGCTCTTGGGGATCCTCCGGGCACCGATAAACTCATCTTT. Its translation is CALGDPPGTDKLIF.